This T cell receptor (beta chain) came from a study of control samples from healthy donors and cancer patients. Trimming stripped 4 bases from V and 7 bases from J, with 13 bases between. Germline CDR1 SGHAT, CDR2 FQDESV (reference sequence). The CDR3 consists of 13 residues. Assay used: immunoSEQ multiplex PCR; TCRdb lists only in-frame clones, some missing. The sample lists about 38,000 clones; around four fifths were seen once. The sample consisted of PBMCs. The J gene is TRBJ1-2, the V gene TRBV11-1; D is ambiguous. The sequence was obtained from a woman aged 55-75 years with lung cancer. This CDR3 is CASSSFRESGYTF. The CDR3 bases are TGTGCCAGCAGCTCGTTTAGGGAAAGTGGCTACACCTTC.